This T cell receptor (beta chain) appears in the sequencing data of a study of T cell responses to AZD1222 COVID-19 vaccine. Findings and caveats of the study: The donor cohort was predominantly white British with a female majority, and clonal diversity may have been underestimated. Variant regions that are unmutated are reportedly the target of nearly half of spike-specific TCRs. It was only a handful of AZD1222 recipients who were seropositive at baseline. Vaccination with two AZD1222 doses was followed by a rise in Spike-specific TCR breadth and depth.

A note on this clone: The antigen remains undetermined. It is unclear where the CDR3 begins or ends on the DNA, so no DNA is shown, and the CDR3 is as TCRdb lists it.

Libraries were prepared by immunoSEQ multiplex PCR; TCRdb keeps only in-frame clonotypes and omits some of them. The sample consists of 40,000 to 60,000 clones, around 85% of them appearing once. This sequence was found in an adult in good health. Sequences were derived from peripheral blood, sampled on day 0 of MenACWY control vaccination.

CDR3 region: CASSFGPGTPEMFF. The chain is built from TRBV4-1 and TRBJ2-1. In germline, CDR1 is MGHRA, CDR2 YSYEKL. The CDR3 is 14 amino acids in total, end residues counted.